This T cell receptor (beta chain) is drawn from a study of shared T cell receptors in the human thymus. Generated by immunoSEQ multiplex PCR, the TCRdb table keeps only in-frame clones and is missing some. Of some 640,000 clones listed, about 87% are singletons. V was pared by 0 bases and J by 5 bases, with 5 bases of the junction left unmatched. The CDR3 is 15 residues long. Germline CDR1 is SGHTA and CDR2 is FQGNSA. This sample also belongs to another study, concerning human thymus T cells. From that second work: Having surgery to correct congenital heart defects, healthy Finnish infants acted as the donors. Thymus pieces cut out during corrective heart surgery were the tissue that was used. An apparent bias in V and J gene usage was seen in thymic and blood repertoires. Thymic repertoires overlap heavily among unrelated individuals, related research has reported.

The sample consisted of thymocytes. V gene TRBV7-2 combines with J gene TRBJ2-7; TRBD2 matches at 9 bases. The source is a boy younger than two with a congenital heart defect. CDR3 region: CASSLALSGRDEQYF. Written as DNA, the CDR3 is TGTGCCAGCAGCTTAGCGCTTAGCGGGAGAGACGAGCAGTACTTC.